The 21 T cell receptor beta chains below all came from one sample that was sequenced in a study (dated by TCRdb to between 2021 and 2024). Library creation used the immunoSEQ multiplex PCR assay. The immuneACCESS repertoire file appears here via TCRdb, limited to in-frame rearrangements. These files lack a portion of the clones; in checked studies, under half of the deficit traces to unresolved V genes, and the cause of the others is not known. Present in this sample are 55,000 to 70,000 clones, over 85% of which were seen just once. Together, the top ten hold approximately 4.4% of the sample. Sequencing input: PBMCs. The receptors were sampled from a man aged 40-50 years with rheumatoid arthritis.

The J gene is TRBJ1-4, the V gene TRBV9, with D unclear. CDR3 length equals 14 residues. Germline values: CDR1 SGDLS, CDR2 YYNGEE. V was clipped by 2 bases and J by 0 bases, with 5 bases between them. CDR3 in DNA: TGTGCCAGCAGCGTTCAAGCAACTAATGAAAAACTGTTTTTT. It translates to CASSVQATNEKLFF.

This clone was counted between two and nine times. The CDR3 bases are TGTGCCAGCAGCCGCGCGGGGGTCAATCAGCCCCAGCATTTT. This sequence encodes CASSRAGVNQPQHF. The chain is built from TRBV3-1 (or the pseudogene TRBV3-2) and TRBJ1-5; possibly TRBD1 for D (5 bases). Trimming cost V 4 bases and J 3 bases, with 10 bases left between them. The CDR3 consists of 14 residues. The germline gives CDR1 LGHDT, CDR2 YNNKEL (reference sequence).

The J gene is TRBJ1-5, the V gene TRBV7-2; 10 bases align to TRBD1. Trimming at V came to 4 bases and at J to 3 bases, leaving 9 bases not matched to a gene. Germline V gives CDR1 SGHTA, CDR2 FQGNSA. CDR3 length equals 17 residues. The CDR3 sequence is CASSSSRGTGDNQPQHF. CDR3 DNA: TGTGCCAGCAGCTCGTCAAGAGGGACAGGGGACAATCAGCCCCAGCATTTT. The complete variable domain, with remaining parts taken from reference TRBV7-2 and TRBJ1-5, reads GAGVSQSPSNKVTEKGKDVELRCDPISGHTALYWYRQSLGQGLEFLIYFQGNSAPDKSGLPSDRFSAERTGGSVSTLTIQRTQQEDSAVYLCASSSSRGTGDNQPQHFGDGTRLSIL.

This chain links TRBV25-1 with TRBJ2-4; D perhaps matches TRBD1 (6 bases). The germline CDR1 and CDR2 sequences are MGHDK and SYGVNS. The CDR3 has 15 residues. Trimming left V 2 bases short and J 1 base short, with 9 bases between. CDR3 bases: TGTGCCAGCAGTGAACTTCAGGGGGCCAAAAACATTCAGTACTTC. Translated, it gives CASSELQGAKNIQYF.

The chain is built from TRBV24-1 and TRBJ2-2; TRBD1 is a possible D gene (6 bases). This CDR3 has 15 amino acids. The V gene's germline CDR1 is KGHDR and CDR2 SFDVKD. V lost 3 bases to trimming and J lost 1 base, with 8 bases between them. This chain's CDR3 is CATSDDRMNTGELFF. The CDR3 DNA reads TGTGCCACCAGTGATGACAGGATGAACACCGGGGAGCTGTTTTTT.

J is TRBJ1-6 and V is TRBV28; D is possibly TRBD1 (6 bases). Deletions cut 4 bases from V and 6 bases from J, with 19 bases between. Per the germline V gene, CDR1 is MDHEN and CDR2 is SYDVKM. CDR3 length: 17 amino acids. The CDR3 sequence is CASSSRGVGRSNSPLHF. The CDR3 bases are TGTGCCAGCAGTTCGAGGGGGGTGGGACGGAGTAATTCACCCCTCCACTTT.

The chain couples TRBV7-3 to TRBJ1-1; 8 bases are shared with TRBD1. Germline V CDR1 and CDR2: SGHTA, FQGTGA. Trimming at V came to 6 bases and at J to 5 bases, leaving 8 bases not matched to a gene. CDR3 length: 14 residues. The CDR3: CASRKTGGRTEAFF. CDR3 coding DNA: TGTGCCAGCAGAAAAACAGGGGGTAGGACTGAAGCTTTCTTT.

The V and J genes are TRBV5-5 and TRBJ2-2; 8 nucleotides line up with TRBD2. The CDR3 covers 16 residues. The V segment lost 2 bases and the J segment 2 bases; nucleotides outside the gene matches: 5. CDR1 and CDR2 from the germline V gene are SGHKS and YYEKEE (reference sequence). DNA of the CDR3: TGTGCCAGCAGCTTACTAGCGGCTATTAACACCGGGGAGCTGTTTTTT. Protein sequence: CASSLLAAINTGELFF.

The chain is built from TRBV10-1 and TRBJ1-5; TRBD1 might be the D (5 bases). This CDR3 spans 14 amino acids. Germline assignment: CDR1 WNHNN and CDR2 SYGVQD (reference sequence). For the CDR3, the DNA is TGCTCAACGTACGGACACCTCGGGGGTCAGCCCCAGCATTTT. It encodes CSTYGHLGGQPQHF.

The rearrangement joins TRBV27 to TRBJ1-2; D possibly corresponds to TRBD1 (5 bases). The V end was cut by 3 bases, the J end by 6 bases, with 11 bases between. Per the germline V gene, CDR1 is MNHEY and CDR2 is SMNVEV (reference sequence). This CDR3 is built from 13 residues. CDR3 sequence (DNA): TGTGCCAGCAGTTTCCCGGGGGGGAATGGCTACACCTTC. This translates into CASSFPGGNGYTF.

The rearrangement uses TRBV7-9 and TRBJ2-5, with 9 positions matching TRBD2. Losses at the gene ends were 0 bases for V and 2 bases for J; bases not matched to a gene: 1. This CDR3 is built from 15 residues. Looked up from germline, CDR1 is SEHNR and CDR2 is FQNEAQ (reference sequence). The CDR3 bases are TGTGCCAGCAGCTTAGCGACTAGCGGACAAGAGACCCAGTACTTC. Translating it yields CASSLATSGQETQYF.

This chain links TRBV5-8 with TRBJ1-1; D ambiguous. The CDR3 is made up of 15 amino acids. Trimming pared 3 bases from V and 4 bases from J, leaving 16 bases between. The germline gives CDR1 SGHTS, CDR2 YDEGEE. The CDR3 loop is CASSYLRPGGTEAFF. In DNA, the CDR3 is TGTGCCAGCAGCTATTTGAGGCCGGGTGGCACTGAAGCTTTCTTT. The whole variable domain, remainder taken from reference TRBV5-8 and TRBJ1-1, is EAGVTQSPTHLIKTRGQQATLRCSPISGHTSVYWYQQALGLGLQFLLWYDEGEERNRGNFPPRFSGRQFPNYSSELNVNALELEDSALYLCASSYLRPGGTEAFFGQGTRLTVV.

The V call is TRBV7-9, the J call TRBJ1-6; possibly TRBD1 for D (5 bases). This CDR3 comprises 14 residues. V dropped 2 bases and J dropped 13 bases, with 15 bases sitting between them. Looked up from germline, CDR1 is SEHNR and CDR2 is FQNEAQ (reference sequence). CDR3: CASSLSGTPLPLHF. As DNA, the CDR3 is TGTGCCAGCAGCTTATCCGGGACCCCGCTTCCCCTCCACTTT.

The genes are TRBV25-1 and TRBJ2-7; D is tentatively TRBD1 or TRBD2 (5 bases each). CDR1 and CDR2 from the germline V gene are MGHDK and SYGVNS. V was pared by 1 base and J by 2 bases, with 12 bases between. CDR3 length: 15 amino acids. Written as DNA, the CDR3 is TGTGCCAGCAGTGAATCGGGTAGGGGACCCTACGAGCAGTACTTC. It is translated as CASSESGRGPYEQYF.

This chain links TRBV2 with TRBJ2-7, with 7 nucleotides matching TRBD1. Germline CDR1 and CDR2: SNHLY and FYNNEI. V shed 7 bases and J 0 bases; nucleotides not matched to a gene: 6. CDR3 size: 14 residues. CDR3 nucleotides: TGTGCCAGCACTAGACAGGGCAGCTCCTACGAGCAGTACTTC. It yields the protein CASTRQGSSYEQYF.

V and J are TRBV6-5 and TRBJ1-4, with D unclear. Trimming took off 5 bases at V and 7 bases at J, with 17 bases between the two ends. In germline, CDR1 is MNHEY, CDR2 SVGAGI. The CDR3 has 15 residues. The CDR3 bases are TGTGCCAGCAGTCCCCGTAGCGGTATCGTTGAAAAACTGTTTTTT. Protein: CASSPRSGIVEKLFF.

This chain connects TRBV7-3 to TRBJ2-3, with 8 bases that match TRBD2. The germline V gene encodes CDR1 SGHTA and CDR2 FQGTGA. V dropped 5 bases and J dropped 4; count of bases not matched to a gene: 14. CDR3 length equals 17 residues. CDR3 residues: CASSPKASGRNADTQYF. DNA of the CDR3: TGTGCCAGCAGCCCAAAGGCTAGCGGGCGTAATGCAGATACGCAGTATTTT.

This clone was detected only once. V gene TRBV7-9 combines with J gene TRBJ1-1, with unresolved D. Germline CDR1 reads SEHNR; CDR2 reads FQNEAQ (reference sequence). There are 11 residues in the CDR3. V dropped 3 bases and J dropped 8 bases, with 7 bases sitting between them. The CDR3, as DNA: TGTGCCAGCAGCTTCGGCGCCGAAGCTTTCTTT. Translation gives CASSFGAEAFF.

The genes are TRBV5-8 and TRBJ2-1; D possibly corresponds to TRBD1 (6 bases). CDR1 is SGHTS and CDR2 is YDEGEE in the germline V gene. There are 15 residues in the CDR3. Trimming took 4 bases from V and 5 from J, leaving 16 bases between them. DNA for the CDR3: TGTGCCAGCAGCCCTCAGGGGAACGGGAACAATGAGCAGTTCTTC. Protein: CASSPQGNGNNEQFF.

The genes are TRBV11-2 and TRBJ1-4; D unclear. V was trimmed by 5 bases and J by 5 bases, leaving 3 bases between them. Germline CDR1 is SGHAT and CDR2 is FQNNGV. The CDR3 totals 11 residues. The CDR3, as DNA: TGTGCCAGCAGCCCCAATGAAAAACTGTTTTTT. This sequence encodes CASSPNEKLFF.

This chain uses TRBV19 with TRBJ2-3; perhaps TRBD2 as D (5 bases). In germline, CDR1 is LNHDA, CDR2 SQIVND (reference sequence). Trimming took off 8 bases at V and 1 base at J, with 16 bases between the two ends. This CDR3 is 15 amino acids long. The CDR3: CASRKLPGGTDTQYF. CDR3 DNA sequence: TGTGCCAGTCGGAAATTACCCGGGGGCACAGATACGCAGTATTTT.